Presented here are 7 T cell receptor beta chains from one specimen sequenced in a study of T cells in Graves' hyperthyroidism and ophthalmopathy. Regions amplified from RNA transcripts were the TCR beta CDR3 regions. First-round RT-PCR targeting the TCR CDR3 was performed with the HTBI primer set. TCRdb ran MiXCR on the multiplex PCR reads and lists one entry per CDR3 protein. Of roughly 500,000 distinct CDR3 sequences in the sample, about 45% were seen once. Sequencing was carried out using peripheral blood or thyroid tissue (not recorded which). These receptors all come from an adult woman with Graves' disease, either hyperthyroidism or ophthalmopathy (not recorded which).

In its sample, this clonotype was seen many times. The chain links TRBV29-1 to TRBJ2-1; TRBD2 matches at 7 bases. The ends lost 4 bases at V and 8 bases at J; junction bases unmatched: 8. CDR1 and CDR2 from the germline V gene are SQVTM and ANQGSEA. CDR3 length: 13 amino acids. The CDR3: CSVGTSFGYEQFF. In DNA, the CDR3 is TGCAGCGTTGGGACTAGTTTCGGGTATGAGCAGTTCTTC.

This clonotype was observed at least ten times. The DNA for the CDR3 is TGTGCCAGCAGTTACTCTCCTCTGGCAGACCAGCCCCAGCATTTT. This translates into CASSYSPLADQPQHF. The chain uses TRBV6-6 and TRBJ1-5; no clear D gene. The CDR3 consists of 15 residues. In germline, CDR1 is MNHNY, CDR2 SVGAGI (reference sequence). Trimming shortened V by 0 bases and J by 7 bases, and 13 bases separated the two germline ends.

The table lists this clonotype with a few counts. Being one base from a much bigger clone, this may be a read error. The V call is TRBV7-2, the J call TRBJ1-3; D unclear. Germline V gives CDR1 SGHTA, CDR2 FQGNSA. This CDR3 region has 15 residues. As DNA, the CDR3 is TGTGCCAGCAGCGCCTGGCAAGTCTCTGGAAGCACCATATATTTT. This codes for CASSAWQVSGSTIYF. Full variable domain (missing parts from reference TRBV7-2 and TRBJ1-3): GAGVSQSPSNKVTEKGKDVELRCDPISGHTALYWYRQSLGQGLEFLIYFQGNSAPDKSGLPSDRFSAERTGGSVSTLTIQRTQQEDSAVYLCASSAWQVSGSTIYFGEGSWLTVV.

This clonotype occurred many times. This chain links TRBV7-3 with TRBJ2-7; 8 bases match TRBD2. The CDR3 covers 14 residues. Germline V gene sequence: CDR1 SGHTA, CDR2 FQGTGA. The trim removed 5 bases at V and 2 bases at J, leaving 5 bases unmatched. Written as DNA, the CDR3 is TGTGCCAGCAGCCCCTCGGGACTAGCCTACGAGCAGTACTTC. This sequence encodes CASSPSGLAYEQYF.

This clonotype was found many times. The chain is built from TRBV20-1 and TRBJ2-5; D possibly uses TRBD1 or TRBD2 (5 bases each). The germline V and J ends were trimmed by 6 bases and 3 bases, with 17 bases remaining between them. Germline CDR1 reads DFQATT; CDR2 reads SNEGSKA (reference sequence). The CDR3 spans 14 residues. The CDR3 protein is CSARRGGPKETQYF. In DNA form, the CDR3 reads TGCAGTGCCCGCCGGGGCGGCCCAAAAGAGACCCAGTACTTC.

The genes are TRBV7-9 and TRBJ1-6; the D gene is possibly TRBD1 (5 bases). The CDR3 consists of 14 residues. Trimming cost V 6 bases and J 11 bases, with 17 bases left between them. From germline, CDR1 is SEHNR and CDR2 FQNEAQ (reference sequence). Here the CDR3 DNA reads TGTGCCAGCAGTTTAACGCAGGGTTCGACACCCCTCCACTTT. Its translation is CASSLTQGSTPLHF.

To note about this clonotype: The junction departs from the called germline gene at one end, perhaps through a read error. The chain uses TRBV20-1 and TRBJ2-7, with 7 nucleotides matching TRBD2. The germline gives CDR1 DFQATT, CDR2 SNEGSKA (reference sequence). This CDR3 has 13 residues. Written as DNA, the CDR3 is TGTGCCAGCGGGGCCCTAGGGGCTTCCGAGCAGTACTTC. It specifies CASGALGASEQYF.